One and the same sample provided the 18 T cell receptor beta chains below, sequenced in a study of T cell repertoires in cytomegalovirus infection. These receptors have no known antigen. TCRdb reprocessed the reads via MiXCR and lists one record per CDR3 protein. The sample contains approximately 310,000 distinct CDR3 sequences, approximately 25% of which appear only once. The sequencing used cultured PBMCs, collected from culture after CMV antigen stimulation. Receptor source: a human donor in good health (CMV status not recorded). Some clones in this sample may be carry-over from other donors' samples.

This clonotype was observed a few times. The chain carries TRBV20-1 and TRBJ2-5, with 7 bases identical to TRBD2. Germline trimming cut 0 bases from V and 3 bases from J; bases unmatched to any gene: 4. The V gene's germline CDR1 is DFQATT and CDR2 SNEGSKA (reference sequence). This CDR3 comprises 14 residues. The CDR3 sequence is CSARDPTSKETQYF. CDR3 in DNA: TGCAGTGCTAGAGATCCGACTAGCAAAGAGACCCAGTACTTC.

The chain links TRBV7-2 to TRBJ2-1; perhaps TRBD1 as D (5 bases). Germline lookup yields CDR1 SGHTA and CDR2 FQGNSA. V was shortened by 3 bases and J by 0 bases, with 9 bases between the two germline ends. The CDR3 totals 15 residues. CDR3 residues: CASSFSGRSYNEQFF. CDR3 nucleotide sequence: TGTGCCAGCAGCTTTTCAGGGCGCTCCTACAATGAGCAGTTCTTC.

As for this clonotype: One end of the junction fails to match germline, which may point to a read error. V usage is TRBV6-4 and J usage is TRBJ2-2, with unresolved D. This CDR3 spans 15 amino acids. In germline, CDR1 is MRHNA, CDR2 SNTAGT. CDR3 sequence reads: CASGDSTTNTGELFF. In DNA form, the CDR3 reads TGTGCCAGCGGTGACTCTACGACAAACACCGGGGAGCTGTTTTTT.

This clonotype was detected a few times. The chain combines TRBV24-1 with TRBJ2-5, with TRBD1 identical over 9 bases. CDR3 length: 13 amino acids. The germline gives CDR1 KGHDR, CDR2 SFDVKD. V was clipped by 7 bases and J by 5 bases; unmatched bases: 4. CDR3 amino acids: CATRGTGRETQYF. As DNA, the CDR3 is TGTGCCACCAGGGGGACAGGGCGGGAGACCCAGTACTTC.

In this sample, this clonotype turned up a few times. CDR3: CASKVGQSSYNEQFF. The CDR3 DNA follows: TGTGCCAGCAAAGTCGGACAGAGCTCCTACAATGAGCAGTTCTTC. The chain links TRBV6-5 to TRBJ2-1; maybe TRBD1 (6 bases). The CDR3 runs 15 residues. Germline CDR1 and CDR2: MNHEY and SVGAGI. V dropped 7 bases and J dropped 0 bases, with 13 bases sitting between them.

The genes are TRBV5-4 and TRBJ1-4, with D unclear. The CDR3 consists of 15 residues. Germline V gene lookup returns CDR1 SGHNT and CDR2 YYREEE (reference sequence). Trimming cost V 1 base and J 4 bases, with 11 bases left between them. This chain's CDR3 is CASSLKTGGNEKLFF. DNA for the CDR3: TGTGCCAGCAGCTTGAAGACGGGAGGTAATGAAAAACTGTTTTTT. The full variable domain, its missing parts supplied by reference TRBV5-4 and TRBJ1-4, is ETGVTQSPTHLIKTRGQQVTLRCSSQSGHNTVSWYQQALGQGPQFIFQYYREEENGRGNFPPRFSGLQFPNYSSELNVNALELDDSALYLCASSLKTGGNEKLFFGSGTQLSVL.

This clonotype has at least ten counts. The chain combines TRBV7-2 with TRBJ2-1; D remains unclear. The CDR3 has 14 amino acids. The V and J ends lost 2 bases and 6 bases respectively, with 11 bases between them. Germline assignment: CDR1 SGHTA and CDR2 FQGNSA. The CDR3 DNA sequence: TGTGCCAGCAGCTTAAGGGCCCAGTCCAATGAGCAGTTCTTC. Protein sequence: CASSLRAQSNEQFF.

This clonotype was counted only a few times. J is TRBJ2-2 and V is TRBV6-5, with a possible D match to TRBD1 (5 bases). The CDR3 extends over 13 amino acids. Germline CDR1 is MNHEY and CDR2 is SVGAGI. V was clipped by 5 bases and J by 7 bases, with 11 bases between them. The CDR3 bases are TGTGCCAGCAGTCGGAATAGGGGCGGGGAGCTGTTTTTT. It yields the protein CASSRNRGGELFF.

The chain recombines TRBV12-3 or TRBV12-4 with TRBJ2-4, with a possible D match to TRBD2 (6 bases). This CDR3 spans 21 amino acids. V shed 7 bases and J shed 0 bases, with 31 bases lying between them. In nucleotides, the CDR3 is TGTGCCAGCACCCCCAGGAAGCTAGCGTTCCTCGACGCGCTAGCCAAAAACATTCAGTACTTC. This gives the protein CASTPRKLAFLDALAKNIQYF.

This clonotype appeared a few times. Here the CDR3 reads CASSYSTLQEQFF. The CDR3 DNA reads TGTGCCAGCAGTTACTCTACGCTTCAGGAGCAGTTCTTC. The V call is TRBV6-2 or TRBV6-3, the J call TRBJ2-1; D unclear. The CDR3 contains 13 residues. V gave up 0 bases and J gave up 10 bases, with 10 bases separating them. The germline V gene encodes CDR1 MNHEY and CDR2 SVGEGT.

This clonotype was seen more than once but under ten times. The rearrangement uses TRBV28 and TRBJ1-5; D is undetermined. Trimming removed 2 bases from V and 3 bases from J, with 8 bases in between. Germline V gene data show CDR1 as MDHEN and CDR2 as SYDVKM. CDR3 size: 14 residues. The CDR3 here is CASSLADLNQPQHF. For the CDR3, the DNA is TGTGCCAGCAGTTTAGCGGACCTCAATCAGCCCCAGCATTTT.

This clonotype was counted ten times or more. This chain uses TRBV7-6 with TRBJ1-4, with TRBD1 identical over 7 bases. The germline V gene has CDR1 SGHVS and CDR2 FNYEAQ. The V and J ends lost 3 bases and 4 bases, in that order; junction bases with no gene match: 2. This CDR3 is built from 14 residues. This CDR3 is CASSFRDSNEKLFF. CDR3 bases: TGTGCCAGCAGCTTCCGGGACAGTAATGAAAAACTGTTTTTT.

This clonotype appeared a few times. The genes are TRBV6-5 and TRBJ2-1; no definite D call. CDR3 length equals 11 residues. V lost 5 bases and J 6 bases, leaving 5 bases between the germline ends. Germline-derived CDR1 and CDR2 are MNHEY and SVGAGI. The CDR3 region is CASSNSNEQFF. The CDR3 DNA sequence: TGTGCCAGCAGTAATTCCAATGAGCAGTTCTTC.

This rearrangement joins TRBV27 to TRBJ2-7, with 7 bases aligning to TRBD1. The V segment lost 5 bases and the J segment 2 bases; nucleotides outside the gene matches: 9. The germline gives CDR1 MNHEY, CDR2 SMNVEV (reference sequence). The CDR3 runs to 15 residues. The CDR3 reads CASSENRGFAYEQYF. The CDR3 DNA reads TGTGCCAGCAGTGAAAACAGGGGCTTCGCCTACGAGCAGTACTTC.

The V gene is TRBV19, the J gene TRBJ2-3; unclear D gene. Germline lookup yields CDR1 LNHDA and CDR2 SQIVND (reference sequence). Deletions cut 5 bases from V and 0 bases from J, with 15 bases between. The CDR3 sequence is 16 residues long. The CDR3 loop reads CASSSVRTFSTDTQYF. The CDR3 nucleotides read TGTGCCAGTAGTTCTGTCCGTACGTTCAGCACAGATACGCAGTATTTT.

The rearrangement uses TRBV12-3 or TRBV12-4 and TRBJ2-2, with TRBD2 as a possible D gene (5 bases). The CDR3 length is 13 residues. Trimming stripped 10 bases from V and 3 bases from J, with 12 bases between. The CDR3 region is CANAAGDTGELFF. The CDR3 DNA sequence: TGTGCCAACGCCGCGGGCGACACCGGGGAGCTGTTTTTT.

This clonotype was detected many times. This sequence joins TRBV10-3 and TRBJ2-3, with 10 bases that match TRBD2. The CDR3 extends over 15 amino acids. Germline V lookup: CDR1 ENHRY, CDR2 SYGVKD. V lost 6 bases and J lost 5; bases outside the gene matches: 8. The CDR3 DNA follows: TGTGCCATCAGGACAGCGGGAGGGCTGGGAGATACGCAGTATTTT. Residues: CAIRTAGGLGDTQYF.

This clonotype was seen only a few times. V and J are TRBV19 and TRBJ2-7, with D tentatively TRBD1 or TRBD2 (5 bases each). CDR3 size: 15 residues. V was trimmed by 2 bases and J by 2 bases, leaving 13 bases between them. CDR1 is LNHDA, CDR2 SQIVND, per germline (reference sequence). The CDR3, as DNA: TGTGCCAGTAGTATAATACAGGCCGGGACCTACGAGCAGTACTTC. Amino acid sequence: CASSIIQAGTYEQYF.